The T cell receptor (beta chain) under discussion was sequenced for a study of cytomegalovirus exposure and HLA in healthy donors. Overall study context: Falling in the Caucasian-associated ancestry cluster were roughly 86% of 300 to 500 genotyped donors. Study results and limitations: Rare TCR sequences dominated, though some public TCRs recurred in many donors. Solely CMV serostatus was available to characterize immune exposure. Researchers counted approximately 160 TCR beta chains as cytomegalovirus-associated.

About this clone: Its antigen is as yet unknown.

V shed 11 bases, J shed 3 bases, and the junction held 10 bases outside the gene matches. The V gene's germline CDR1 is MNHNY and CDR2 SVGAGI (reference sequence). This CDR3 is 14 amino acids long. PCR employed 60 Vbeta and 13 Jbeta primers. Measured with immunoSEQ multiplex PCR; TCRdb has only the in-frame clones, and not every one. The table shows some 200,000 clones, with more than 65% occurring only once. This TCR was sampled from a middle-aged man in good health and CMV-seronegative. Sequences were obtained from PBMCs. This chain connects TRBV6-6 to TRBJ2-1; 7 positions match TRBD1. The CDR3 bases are TGTGCCTGCAAACAGGGGAATCTCTACAATGAGCAGTTCTTC. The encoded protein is CACKQGNLYNEQFF.